This TCR beta chain was sequenced for a study of control samples from healthy donors and cancer patients (dated by TCRdb to about 2020). The germline V gene provides CDR1 KGHDR and CDR2 SFDVKD. The germline ends are 8 bases apart after V is trimmed by 2 bases and J by 5 bases. The cysteine opens and the phenylalanine closes a CDR3 of 13 amino acids. Only the CDR3 region is kept as DNA, spanning 39 bases read in frame from base 1. Preparation of the library involved the immunoSEQ multiplex PCR assay. The clones in this table, taken by TCRdb from immuneACCESS, are in-frame only. Not every clone is retained; where verified, under half of the shortfall comes from an unresolved V gene, and the cause of the rest is unknown. Across this sample there are roughly 170,000 clones, with around 94% seen only once. Approximately 1.4% of the sample belongs to the ten largest clones. Concerning this clone itself: Its antigen specificity is not known. Per-base qualities were not stored, and no clone one base away is much larger.

The receptor chain draws on TRBV24-1 and TRBJ1-1; matching of 5 bases hints at TRBD1 as the D gene. The sequenced sample was blood. The clonotype originates from a woman aged 18-30 years in good health. The sequenced DNA: TGTGCCACCAGTGATTCTAAGGGGACTGAAGCTTTCTTT. It is translated as CATSDSKGTEAFF.